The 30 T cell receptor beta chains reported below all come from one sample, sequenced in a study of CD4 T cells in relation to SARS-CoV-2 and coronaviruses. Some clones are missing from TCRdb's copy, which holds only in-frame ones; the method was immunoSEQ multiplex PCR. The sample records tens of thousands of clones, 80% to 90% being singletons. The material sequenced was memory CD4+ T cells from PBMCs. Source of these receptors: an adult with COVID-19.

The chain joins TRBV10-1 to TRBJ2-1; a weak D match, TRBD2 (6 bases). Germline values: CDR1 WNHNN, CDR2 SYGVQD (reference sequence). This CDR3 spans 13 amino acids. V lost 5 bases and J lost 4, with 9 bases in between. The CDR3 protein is CASSSGLYNEQFF. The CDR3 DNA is TGCGCCAGCAGTTCCGGACTATACAATGAGCAGTTCTTC.

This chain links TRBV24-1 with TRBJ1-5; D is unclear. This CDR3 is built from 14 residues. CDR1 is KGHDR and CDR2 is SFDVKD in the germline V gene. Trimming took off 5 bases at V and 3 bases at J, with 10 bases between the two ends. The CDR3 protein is CATSGIGPNQPQHF. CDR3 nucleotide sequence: TGTGCCACCAGTGGTATTGGCCCCAATCAGCCCCAGCATTTT.

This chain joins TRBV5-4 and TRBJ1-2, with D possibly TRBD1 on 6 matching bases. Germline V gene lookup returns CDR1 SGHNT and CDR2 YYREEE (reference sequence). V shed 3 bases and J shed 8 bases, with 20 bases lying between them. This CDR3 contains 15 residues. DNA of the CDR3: TGTGCCAGCAGCTCGGGGACATATATCAATATAGGCTACACCTTC. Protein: CASSSGTYINIGYTF.

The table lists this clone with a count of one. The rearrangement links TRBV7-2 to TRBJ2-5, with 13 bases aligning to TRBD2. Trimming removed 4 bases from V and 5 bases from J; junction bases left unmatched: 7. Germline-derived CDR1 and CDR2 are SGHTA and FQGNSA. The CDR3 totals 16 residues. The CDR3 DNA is TGTGCCAGCAGCTCGGGACTAGCGGGAAGGTGGGAGACCCAGTACTTC. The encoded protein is CASSSGLAGRWETQYF.

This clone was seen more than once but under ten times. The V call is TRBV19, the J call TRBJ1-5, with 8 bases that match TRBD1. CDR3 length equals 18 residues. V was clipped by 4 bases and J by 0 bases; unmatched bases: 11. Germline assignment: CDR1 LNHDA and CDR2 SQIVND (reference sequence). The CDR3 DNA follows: TGTGCCAGTAGTAGTACAGGGGGAAGTTCTACTAGCAATCAGCCCCAGCATTTT. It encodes CASSSTGGSSTSNQPQHF.

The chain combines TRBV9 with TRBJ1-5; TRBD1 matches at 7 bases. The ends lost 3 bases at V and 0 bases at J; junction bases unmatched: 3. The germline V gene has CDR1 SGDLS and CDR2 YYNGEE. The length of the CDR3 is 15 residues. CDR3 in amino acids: CASSAGQRSNQPQHF. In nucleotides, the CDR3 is TGTGCCAGCAGCGCGGGACAGCGTAGCAATCAGCCCCAGCATTTT.

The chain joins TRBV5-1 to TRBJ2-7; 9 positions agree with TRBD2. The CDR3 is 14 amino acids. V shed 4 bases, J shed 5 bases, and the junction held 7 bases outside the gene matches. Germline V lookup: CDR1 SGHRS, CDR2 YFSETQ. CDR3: CASSRGTSFDEQYF. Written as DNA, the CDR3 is TGCGCCAGCAGCAGAGGGACTAGCTTTGACGAGCAGTACTTC.

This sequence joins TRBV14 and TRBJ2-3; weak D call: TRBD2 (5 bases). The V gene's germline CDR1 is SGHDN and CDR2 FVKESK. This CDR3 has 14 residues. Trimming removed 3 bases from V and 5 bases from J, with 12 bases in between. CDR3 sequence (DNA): TGTGCCAGCAGCCACAGCGGAGGTGGAGATACGCAGTATTTT. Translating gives CASSHSGGGDTQYF.

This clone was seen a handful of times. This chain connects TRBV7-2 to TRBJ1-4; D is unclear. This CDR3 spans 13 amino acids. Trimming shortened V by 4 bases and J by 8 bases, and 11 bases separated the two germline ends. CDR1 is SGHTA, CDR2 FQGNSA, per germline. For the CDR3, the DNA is TGTGCCAGCAGCTCGGTAGCCAGGGAAAAACTGTTTTTT. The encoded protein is CASSSVAREKLFF.

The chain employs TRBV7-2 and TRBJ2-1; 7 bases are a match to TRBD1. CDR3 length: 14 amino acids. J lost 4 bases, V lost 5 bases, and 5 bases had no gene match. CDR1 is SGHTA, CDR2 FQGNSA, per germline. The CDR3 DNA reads TGTGCCAGCAGCCCTGGGACAGCATACAATGAGCAGTTCTTC. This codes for CASSPGTAYNEQFF.

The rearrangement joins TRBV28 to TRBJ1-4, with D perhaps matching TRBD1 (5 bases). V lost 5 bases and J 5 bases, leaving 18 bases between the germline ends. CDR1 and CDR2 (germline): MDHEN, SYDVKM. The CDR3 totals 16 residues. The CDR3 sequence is CASSEGLGPLNEKLFF. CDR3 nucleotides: TGTGCCAGCAGTGAAGGACTGGGACCATTGAATGAAAAACTGTTTTTT.

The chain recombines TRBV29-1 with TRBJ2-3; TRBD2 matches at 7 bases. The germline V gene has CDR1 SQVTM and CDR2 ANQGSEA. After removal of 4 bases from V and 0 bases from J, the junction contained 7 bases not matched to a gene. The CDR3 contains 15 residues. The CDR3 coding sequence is TGCAGCGTTGTGGGCGGGGGTCCTAGCACAGATACGCAGTATTTT. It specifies CSVVGGGPSTDTQYF.

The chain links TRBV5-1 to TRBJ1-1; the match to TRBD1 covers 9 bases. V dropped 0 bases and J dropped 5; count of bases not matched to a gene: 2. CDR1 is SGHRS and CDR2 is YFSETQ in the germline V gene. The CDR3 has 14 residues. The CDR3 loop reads CASSLATGGTEAFF. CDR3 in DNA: TGCGCCAGCAGCTTGGCGACAGGGGGAACTGAAGCTTTCTTT.

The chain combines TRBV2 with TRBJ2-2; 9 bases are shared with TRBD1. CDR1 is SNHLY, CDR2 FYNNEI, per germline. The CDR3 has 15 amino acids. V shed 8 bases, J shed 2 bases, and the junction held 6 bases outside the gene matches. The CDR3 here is CASGGQGFNTGELFF. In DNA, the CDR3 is TGTGCCAGCGGCGGACAGGGGTTCAACACCGGGGAGCTGTTTTTT.

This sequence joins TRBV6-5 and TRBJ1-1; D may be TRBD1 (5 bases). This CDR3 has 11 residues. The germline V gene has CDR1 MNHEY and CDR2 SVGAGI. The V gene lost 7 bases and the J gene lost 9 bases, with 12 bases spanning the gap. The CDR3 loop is CASNIPGKAFF. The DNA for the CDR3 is TGTGCCAGCAACATCCCAGGGAAAGCTTTCTTT.

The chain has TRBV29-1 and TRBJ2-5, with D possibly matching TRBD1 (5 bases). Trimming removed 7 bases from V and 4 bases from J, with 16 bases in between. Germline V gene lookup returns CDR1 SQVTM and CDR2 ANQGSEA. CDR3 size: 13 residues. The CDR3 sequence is CSAARQGRETQYF. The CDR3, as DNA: TGCAGCGCCGCCCGGCAGGGAAGAGAGACCCAGTACTTC.

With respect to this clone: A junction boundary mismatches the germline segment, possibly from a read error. The CDR3 region has the DNA TGTGCCAGCAGCTTGGAACAGGGGAACGCTGAAGCTTTCTTT. This sequence encodes CASSLEQGNAEAFF. V and J are TRBV5-4 and TRBJ1-1; TRBD1 agrees at 7 bases. Germline CDR1 and CDR2: SGHNT and YYREEE (reference sequence). CDR3 length equals 14 residues.

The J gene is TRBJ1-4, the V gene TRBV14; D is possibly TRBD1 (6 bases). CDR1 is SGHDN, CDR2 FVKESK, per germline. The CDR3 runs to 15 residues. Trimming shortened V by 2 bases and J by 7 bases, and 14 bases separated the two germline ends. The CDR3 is CASSQITGMGEKLFF. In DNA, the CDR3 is TGTGCCAGCAGCCAAATAACAGGGATGGGTGAAAAACTGTTTTTT.

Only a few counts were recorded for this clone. The CDR3 region has the DNA TGTGCCAGCTCTCCCTCGACTCTAACCTACGAGCAGTACTTC. Its translation: CASSPSTLTYEQYF. V gene TRBV18 combines with J gene TRBJ2-7, with D unclear. CDR1 and CDR2 from the germline V gene are KGHSH and LQKENI. Trimming pared 6 bases from V and 2 bases from J, leaving 14 bases between. The CDR3 consists of 14 residues.

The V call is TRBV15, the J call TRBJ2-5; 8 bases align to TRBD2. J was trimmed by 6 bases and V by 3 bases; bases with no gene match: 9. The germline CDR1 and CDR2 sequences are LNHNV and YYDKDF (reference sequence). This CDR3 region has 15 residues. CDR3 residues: CATSSSREGRKTQYF. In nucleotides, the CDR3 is TGTGCCACCAGCAGCAGCCGGGAGGGGAGGAAGACCCAGTACTTC.

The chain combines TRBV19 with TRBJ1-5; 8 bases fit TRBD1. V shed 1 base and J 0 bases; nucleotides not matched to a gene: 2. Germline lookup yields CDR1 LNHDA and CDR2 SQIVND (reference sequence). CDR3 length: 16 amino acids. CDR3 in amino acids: CASSIGQGISNQPQHF. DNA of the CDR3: TGTGCCAGTAGTATAGGACAGGGGATTAGCAATCAGCCCCAGCATTTT.

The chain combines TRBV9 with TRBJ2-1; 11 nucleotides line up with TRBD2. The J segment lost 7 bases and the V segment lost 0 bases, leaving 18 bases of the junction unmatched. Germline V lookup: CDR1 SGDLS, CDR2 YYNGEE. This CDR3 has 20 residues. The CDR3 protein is CASSVGIGLAGRRRVNEQFF. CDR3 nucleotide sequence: TGTGCCAGCAGCGTAGGGATTGGACTAGCGGGCAGAAGACGCGTAAATGAGCAGTTCTTC.

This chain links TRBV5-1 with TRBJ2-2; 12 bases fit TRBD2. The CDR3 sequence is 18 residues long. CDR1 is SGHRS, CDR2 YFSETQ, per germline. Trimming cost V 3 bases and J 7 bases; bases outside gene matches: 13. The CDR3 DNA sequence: TGCGCCAGCAGCTCCCCCTCGTCTAGCGGGAGGGCGGACGGGGAGCTGTTTTTT. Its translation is CASSSPSSSGRADGELFF.

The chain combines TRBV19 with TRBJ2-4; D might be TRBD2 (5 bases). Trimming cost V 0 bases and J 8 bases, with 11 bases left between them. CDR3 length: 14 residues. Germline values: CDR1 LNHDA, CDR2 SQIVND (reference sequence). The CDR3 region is CASSIEGRGHIQYF. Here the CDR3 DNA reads TGTGCCAGTAGTATAGAGGGTCGAGGGCACATTCAGTACTTC.

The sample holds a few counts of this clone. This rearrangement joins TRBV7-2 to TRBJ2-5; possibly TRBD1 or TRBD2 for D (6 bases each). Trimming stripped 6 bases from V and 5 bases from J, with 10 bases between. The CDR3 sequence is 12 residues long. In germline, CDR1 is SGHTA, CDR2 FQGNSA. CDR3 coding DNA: TGTGCCAGCAGTCGGAGGGGGGAGACCCAGTACTTC. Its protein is CASSRRGETQYF.

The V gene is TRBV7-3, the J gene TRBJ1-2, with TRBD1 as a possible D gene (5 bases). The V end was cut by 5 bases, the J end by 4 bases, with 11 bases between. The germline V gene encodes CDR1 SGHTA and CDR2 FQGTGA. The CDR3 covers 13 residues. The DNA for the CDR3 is TGTGCCAGCAGCCTCGGGACGGCCTATGGCTACACCTTC. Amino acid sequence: CASSLGTAYGYTF.

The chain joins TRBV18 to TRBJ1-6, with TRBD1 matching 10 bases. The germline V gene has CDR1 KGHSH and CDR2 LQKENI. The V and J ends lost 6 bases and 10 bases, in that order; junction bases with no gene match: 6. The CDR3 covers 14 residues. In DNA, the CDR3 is TGTGCCAGCTCCCCGGGACAGGGGACATCACCCCTCCACTTT. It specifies CASSPGQGTSPLHF.

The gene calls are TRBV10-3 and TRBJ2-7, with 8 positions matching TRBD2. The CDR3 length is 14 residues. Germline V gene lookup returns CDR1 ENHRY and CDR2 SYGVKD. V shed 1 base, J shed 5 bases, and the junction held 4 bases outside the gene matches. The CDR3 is CAISEFAGGNEQYF. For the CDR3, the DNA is TGTGCCATCAGTGAGTTTGCGGGAGGAAACGAGCAGTACTTC.

CDR3 residues: CASKSGPHAYNSPLHF. CDR3 coding DNA: TGTGCCAGTAAATCGGGACCGCACGCCTATAATTCACCCCTCCACTTT. The chain couples TRBV19 to TRBJ1-6; TRBD1 is a possible D gene (5 bases). The CDR3 covers 16 residues. V was trimmed by 7 bases and J by 2 bases, leaving 15 bases between them. Germline CDR1 LNHDA, CDR2 SQIVND (reference sequence).

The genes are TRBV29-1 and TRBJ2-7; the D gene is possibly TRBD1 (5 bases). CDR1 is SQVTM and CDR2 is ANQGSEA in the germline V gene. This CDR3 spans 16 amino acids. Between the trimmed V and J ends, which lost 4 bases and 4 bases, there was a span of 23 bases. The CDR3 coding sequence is TGCAGCGTTGTGTTGGTTCTGGACAAGGGCTCGTACGAGCAGTACTTC. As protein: CSVVLVLDKGSYEQYF.